This T cell receptor (beta chain) originates from a study of blood T cell repertoires in COVID-19 (TCRdb year 2020). The study in broad terms: The collaborator samples originated in the United States, Italy and Spain and spanned the acute and convalescent phases of COVID-19. The prospective study material was composed of cDNA or gDNA derived from T cells, B-cell-depleted T cells, or PBMCs. Subjects who had been exposed to COVID-19, were actively infected with it, or had recovered from it provided the deeply sampled blood TCRbeta repertoires that made up the dataset. The repertoires were released in a freely available public database intended as a resource for research on the immune response to SARS-CoV-2. The samples were drawn from the first 160 participants of the ongoing ImmuneRACE study and from 1,254 subjects provided by 6 global collaborators. Sample metadata almost always included a de-identified subject ID, COVID-19 status, age in years and sex. Where available, HLA class I and class II types were obtained from metadata supplied by the sample provider rather than from assay-based typing. Beyond this particular receptor, the publication reports: The amount of clinical and demographic metadata varied by source and participant and was provided uncurated.

Remarks on this clone: Its antigen is unknown. Within one base of it there is no much larger clone, and no base qualities were kept.

One collaborating source in Seattle enrolled patients while the patients were actively infected and followed the patients over time throughout the course of disease. Collaborating institutions collected whole blood in K2EDTA tubes following their own protocols. For TCRbeta analysis, collaborators shipped samples in one of three forms: frozen whole blood, isolated PBMCs, or DNA extracted from either of those sample types. Trimming leaves V shorter by 4 bases and J shorter by 3 bases, with the junction holding 8 bases beyond the gene matches. CDR1 and CDR2, per the germline V gene (reference sequence), are LGHDT and YNNKEL. The CDR3 runs 15 residues from the cysteine to the phenylalanine. This entry keeps only the CDR3 DNA: 45 bases, framed from base 1. TCRbeta CDR3 regions were amplified from genomic DNA by means of the immunoSEQ Assay, a bias-controlled multiplex PCR. Regarding the original processing steps: The number of nucleated cells in each sample was estimated by amplification of reference gene primers within the assay. To quantify the absolute abundance of each unique TCRbeta CDR3 rearrangement, sequence reads were collapsed and filtered. Productive Simpson clonality was computed per sample as the square root of Simpson's diversity index over productive rearrangements. As stored in TCRdb, this immuneACCESS dataset retains in-frame rearrangements with V and J assigned. A fraction of the clones does not appear; measured against another copy, unresolved V genes explain less than half of the discrepancy, and the remainder lacks a known reason. V and J calls and clone size follow that table, whereas D and trimming were derived from the DNA. The sample table lists about 110,000 clones, about 79% of them with a count of one. The ten largest clones take up 6.2% of the sample.

The receptor chain draws on TRBV3-1 (or the pseudogene TRBV3-2) and TRBJ1-2, and 7 junctional nucleotides match TRBD1. Source material: peripheral blood. This TCR was recovered from an elderly man with COVID-19, enrolled during active disease. The bases read TGTGCCAGCAGCCCGCCGACAGGGATGGACTATGGCTACACCTTC. Its protein product is CASSPPTGMDYGYTF.